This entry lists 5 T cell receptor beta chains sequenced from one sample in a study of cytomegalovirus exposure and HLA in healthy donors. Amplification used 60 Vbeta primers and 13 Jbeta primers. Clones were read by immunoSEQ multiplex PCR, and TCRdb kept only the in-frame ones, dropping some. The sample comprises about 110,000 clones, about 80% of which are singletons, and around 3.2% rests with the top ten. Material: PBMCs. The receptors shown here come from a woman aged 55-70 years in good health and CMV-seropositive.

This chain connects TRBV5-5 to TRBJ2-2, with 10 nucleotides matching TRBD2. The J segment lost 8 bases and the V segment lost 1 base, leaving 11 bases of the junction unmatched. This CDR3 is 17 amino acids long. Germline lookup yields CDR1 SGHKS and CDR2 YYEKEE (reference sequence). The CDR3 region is CASSLPSGSFSSGELFF. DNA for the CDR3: TGTGCCAGCAGCTTGCCTAGCGGGAGTTTCTCGTCGGGGGAGCTGTTTTTT.

CDR3 coding DNA: TGTGCCAGTAGTATAGCCCAAGGGACAGAGTACGAGCAGTACTTC. Translated, it gives CASSIAQGTEYEQYF. The chain has TRBV19 and TRBJ2-7; 7 nucleotides align to TRBD1. The germline gives CDR1 LNHDA, CDR2 SQIVND (reference sequence). The CDR3 covers 15 residues. The trim removed 1 base at V and 4 bases at J, leaving 7 bases unmatched. The full variable domain, with the rest looked up from reference TRBV19 and TRBJ2-7, is DGGITQSPKYLFRKEGQNVTLSCEQNLNHDAMYWYRQDPGQGLRLIYYSQIVNDFQKGDIAEGYSVSREKKESFPLTVTSAQKNPTAFYLCASSIAQGTEYEQYFGPGTRLTVT.

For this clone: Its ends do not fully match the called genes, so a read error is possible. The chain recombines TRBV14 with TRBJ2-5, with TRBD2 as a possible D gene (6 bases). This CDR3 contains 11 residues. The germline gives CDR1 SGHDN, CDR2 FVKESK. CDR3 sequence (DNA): TGTGCCAGCAGCCAATACGGCCGGAGGGACTTC. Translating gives CASSQYGRRDF.

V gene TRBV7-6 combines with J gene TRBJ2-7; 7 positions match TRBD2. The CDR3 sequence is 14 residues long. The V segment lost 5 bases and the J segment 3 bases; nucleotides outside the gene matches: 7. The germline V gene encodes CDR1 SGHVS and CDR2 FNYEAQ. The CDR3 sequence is CASSPGTKRYEQYF. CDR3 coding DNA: TGTGCCAGCAGCCCCGGGACTAAACGCTACGAGCAGTACTTC.

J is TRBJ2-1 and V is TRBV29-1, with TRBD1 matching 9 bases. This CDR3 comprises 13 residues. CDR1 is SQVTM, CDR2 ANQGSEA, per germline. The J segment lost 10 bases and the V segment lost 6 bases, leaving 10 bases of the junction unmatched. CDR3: CSVDGQGRAEQFF. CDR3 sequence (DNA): TGCAGCGTAGACGGACAGGGGAGAGCGGAGCAGTTCTTC.